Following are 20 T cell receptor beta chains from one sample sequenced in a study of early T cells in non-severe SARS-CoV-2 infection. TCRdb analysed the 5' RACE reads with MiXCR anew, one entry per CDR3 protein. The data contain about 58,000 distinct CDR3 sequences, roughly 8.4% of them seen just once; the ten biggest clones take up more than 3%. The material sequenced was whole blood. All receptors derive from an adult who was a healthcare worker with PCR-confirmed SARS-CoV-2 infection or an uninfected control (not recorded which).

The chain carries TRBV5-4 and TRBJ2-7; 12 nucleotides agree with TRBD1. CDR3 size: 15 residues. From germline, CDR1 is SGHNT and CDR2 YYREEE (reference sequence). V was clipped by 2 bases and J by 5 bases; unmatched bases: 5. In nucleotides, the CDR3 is TGTGCCAGCAGCTTCCCGGGACAGGGGGCAAACGAGCAGTACTTC. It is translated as CASSFPGQGANEQYF.

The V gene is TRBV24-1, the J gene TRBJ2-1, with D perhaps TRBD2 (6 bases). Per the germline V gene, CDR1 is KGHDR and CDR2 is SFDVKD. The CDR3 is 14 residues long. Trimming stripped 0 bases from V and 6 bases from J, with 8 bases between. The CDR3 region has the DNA TGTGCCACCAGTGATTTGAGGGGAGGCAATGAGCAGTTCTTC. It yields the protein CATSDLRGGNEQFF.

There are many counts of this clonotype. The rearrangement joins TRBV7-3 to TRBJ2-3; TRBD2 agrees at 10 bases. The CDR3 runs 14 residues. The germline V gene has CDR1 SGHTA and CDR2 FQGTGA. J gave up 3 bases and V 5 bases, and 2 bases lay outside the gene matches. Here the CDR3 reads CASSRGLATDTQYF. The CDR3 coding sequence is TGTGCCAGCAGCAGGGGACTAGCGACAGATACGCAGTATTTT.

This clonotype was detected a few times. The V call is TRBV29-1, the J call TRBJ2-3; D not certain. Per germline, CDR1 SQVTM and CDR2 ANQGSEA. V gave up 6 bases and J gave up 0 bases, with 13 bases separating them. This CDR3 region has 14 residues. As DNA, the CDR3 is TGCAGCGTCCGGAAGGGTCTTAGCACAGATACGCAGTATTTT. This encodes CSVRKGLSTDTQYF.

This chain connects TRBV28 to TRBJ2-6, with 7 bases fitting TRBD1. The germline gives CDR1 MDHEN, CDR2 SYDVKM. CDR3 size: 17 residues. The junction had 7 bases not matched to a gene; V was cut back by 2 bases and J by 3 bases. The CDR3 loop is CASSLHRGNSGANVLTF. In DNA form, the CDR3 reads TGTGCCAGCAGTTTACACAGGGGAAATAGTGGGGCCAACGTCCTGACTTTC.

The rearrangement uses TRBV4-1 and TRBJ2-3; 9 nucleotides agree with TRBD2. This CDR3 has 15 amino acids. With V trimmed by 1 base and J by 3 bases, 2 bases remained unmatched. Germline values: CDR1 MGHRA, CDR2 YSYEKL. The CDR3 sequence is CASSQGTSATDTQYF. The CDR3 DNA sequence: TGCGCCAGCAGCCAAGGGACTAGCGCGACAGATACGCAGTATTTT.

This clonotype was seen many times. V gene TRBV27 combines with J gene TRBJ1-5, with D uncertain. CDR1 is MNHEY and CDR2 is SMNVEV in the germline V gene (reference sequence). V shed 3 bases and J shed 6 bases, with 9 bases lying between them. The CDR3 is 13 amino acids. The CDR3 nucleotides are TGTGCCAGCAGTTTCATCGTGGGTCAGCCCCAGCATTTT. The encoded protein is CASSFIVGQPQHF.

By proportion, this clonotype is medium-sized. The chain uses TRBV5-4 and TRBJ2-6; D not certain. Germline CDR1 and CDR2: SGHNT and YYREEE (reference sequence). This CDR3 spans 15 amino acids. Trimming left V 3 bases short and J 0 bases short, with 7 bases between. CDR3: CASSSPGSGANVLTF. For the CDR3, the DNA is TGTGCCAGCAGCTCCCCGGGCTCTGGGGCCAACGTCCTGACTTTC.

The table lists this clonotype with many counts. As DNA, the CDR3 is TGCAGTGCTAGTTGGACTAGCGGGAGTTCACCGGCAGATACGCAGTATTTT. Translation gives CSASWTSGSSPADTQYF. V gene TRBV20-1 combines with J gene TRBJ2-3; the match to TRBD2 covers 13 bases. The J segment lost 4 bases and the V segment lost 3 bases, leaving 10 bases of the junction unmatched. The CDR3 sequence is 17 residues long. CDR1 is DFQATT, CDR2 SNEGSKA, per germline (reference sequence).

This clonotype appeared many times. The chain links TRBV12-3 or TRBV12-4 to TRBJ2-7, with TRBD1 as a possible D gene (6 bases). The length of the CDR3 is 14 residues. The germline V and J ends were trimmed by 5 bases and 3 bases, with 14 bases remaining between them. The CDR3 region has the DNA TGTGCCAGCAGTATGCCTACAGGGATCTACGAGCAGTACTTC. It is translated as CASSMPTGIYEQYF.

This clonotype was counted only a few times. CDR3: CASSPTGTQNTQYF. In DNA, the CDR3 is TGTGCCAGCAGCCCCACCGGGACTCAAAATACGCAGTATTTT. The chain couples TRBV7-3 to TRBJ2-3; a possible D gene is TRBD2 (6 bases). The CDR3 extends over 14 amino acids. V was cut by 5 bases and J by 7 bases, with 16 bases left in between. Germline assignment: CDR1 SGHTA and CDR2 FQGTGA.

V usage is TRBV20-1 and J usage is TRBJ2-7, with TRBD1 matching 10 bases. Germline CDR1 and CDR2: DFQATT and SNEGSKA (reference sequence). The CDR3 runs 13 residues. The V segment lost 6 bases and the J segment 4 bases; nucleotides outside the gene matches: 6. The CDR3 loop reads CSARDRGWYEQYF. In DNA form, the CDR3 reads TGCAGTGCCCGGGACAGGGGATGGTACGAGCAGTACTTC.

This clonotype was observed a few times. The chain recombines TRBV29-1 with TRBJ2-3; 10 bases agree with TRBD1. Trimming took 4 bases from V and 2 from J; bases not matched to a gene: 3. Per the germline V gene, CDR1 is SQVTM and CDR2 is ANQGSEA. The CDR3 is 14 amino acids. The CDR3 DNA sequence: TGCAGCGTTGTAGACAGGGGGCACACAGATACGCAGTATTTT. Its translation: CSVVDRGHTDTQYF.

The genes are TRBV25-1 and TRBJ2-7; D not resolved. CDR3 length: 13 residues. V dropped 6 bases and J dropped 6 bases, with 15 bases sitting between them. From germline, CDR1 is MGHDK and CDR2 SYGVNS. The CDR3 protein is CASRMTLYGEQYF. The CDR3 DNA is TGTGCCAGCAGGATGACACTGTACGGCGAGCAGTACTTC.

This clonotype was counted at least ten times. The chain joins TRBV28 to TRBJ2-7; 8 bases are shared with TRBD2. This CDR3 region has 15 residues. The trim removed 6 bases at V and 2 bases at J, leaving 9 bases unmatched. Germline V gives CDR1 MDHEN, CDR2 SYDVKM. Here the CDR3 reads CASSPPGGGPYEQYF. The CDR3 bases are TGTGCCAGCAGCCCCCCCGGGGGGGGGCCCTACGAGCAGTACTTC.

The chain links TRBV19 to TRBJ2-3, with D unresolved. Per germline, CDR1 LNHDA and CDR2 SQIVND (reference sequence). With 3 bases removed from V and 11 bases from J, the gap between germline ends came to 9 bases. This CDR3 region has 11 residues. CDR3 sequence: CASSIWQKQYF. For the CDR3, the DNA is TGTGCCAGTAGTATTTGGCAGAAGCAGTATTTT.

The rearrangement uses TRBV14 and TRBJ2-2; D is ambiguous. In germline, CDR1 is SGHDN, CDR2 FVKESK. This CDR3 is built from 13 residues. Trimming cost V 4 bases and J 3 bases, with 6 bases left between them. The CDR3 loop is CASSPQYTGELFF. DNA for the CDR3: TGTGCCAGCAGCCCCCAGTACACCGGGGAGCTGTTTTTT.

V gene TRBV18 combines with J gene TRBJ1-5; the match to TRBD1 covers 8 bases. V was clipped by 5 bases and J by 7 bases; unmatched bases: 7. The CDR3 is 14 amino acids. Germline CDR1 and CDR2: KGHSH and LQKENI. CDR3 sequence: CASSSQGAPQPQHF. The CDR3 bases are TGTGCCAGCTCAAGCCAGGGGGCACCGCAGCCCCAGCATTTT.

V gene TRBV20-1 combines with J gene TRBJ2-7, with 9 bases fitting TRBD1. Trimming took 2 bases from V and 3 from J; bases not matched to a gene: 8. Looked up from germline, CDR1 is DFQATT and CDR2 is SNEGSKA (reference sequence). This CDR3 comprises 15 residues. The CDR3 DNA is TGCAGTGCTAGAATCCGGGACAGGGAACTCTACGAGCAGTACTTC. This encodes CSARIRDRELYEQYF.

The CDR3 protein is CASSLGGDTEAFF. For the CDR3, the DNA is TGTGCCAGCTCACTAGGGGGGGACACTGAAGCTTTCTTT. J is TRBJ1-1 and V is TRBV18, with a possible D match to TRBD1 (6 bases). V lost 4 bases, J lost 3 bases, and 9 bases lay in between. The CDR3 runs to 13 residues. Looked up from germline, CDR1 is KGHSH and CDR2 is LQKENI.